The text below deals with one TCR beta chain. Here immunoSEQ multiplex PCR was the method, and the copy in TCRdb shows in-frame clones only, minus some. The profile shows approximately 170,000 clones, around 82% of them singletons. These data are taken from a study of blood T cell repertoires in COVID-19. About the research overall: Sources were T cells, B-cell-depleted T cells, or PBMCs; the material itself was cDNA or gDNA.

The V end was cut by 2 bases, the J end by 0 bases, with 5 bases between. This CDR3 region has 13 residues. The germline gives CDR1 SGDLS, CDR2 YYNGEE. The specimen was peripheral blood. The rearrangement uses TRBV9 and TRBJ1-1; no clear D gene. This clonotype was obtained from a human donor with acute or convalescent COVID-19. The donor label of this sample is uncertain. CDR3 amino acids: CASSVQVNTEAFF. The DNA of the CDR3 is TGTGCCAGCAGCGTTCAGGTGAACACTGAAGCTTTCTTT.